This section outlines one T cell receptor (beta chain) sequence together with its context. 13 Jbeta primers and 60 Vbeta primers were used for the PCR. Measured with immunoSEQ multiplex PCR; TCRdb has only the in-frame clones, and not every one. Of approximately 110,000 clones in the sample, about 80% were seen once. This sample was taken from a study of cytomegalovirus exposure and HLA in healthy donors. This CDR3 spans 18 amino acids. Germline loops: CDR1 SGHRS, CDR2 YFSETQ. J gave up 5 bases and V 2 bases, and 15 bases lay outside the gene matches. This chain links TRBV5-1 with TRBJ2-1; 8 bases agree with TRBD2. The origin of this receptor is a man between 50 and 59 years old in good health and CMV-seropositive. Sequencing used PBMCs. The CDR3 DNA follows: TGCGCCAGCAGCTTCGATCCCTCCGGGACTAGATTAAACAATGAGCAGTTCTTC. Amino acid sequence: CASSFDPSGTRLNNEQFF.